The rows below give T cell receptor beta chains drawn from one sample of a study of T cells in Graves' hyperthyroidism and ophthalmopathy. TCRdb reprocessed the multiplex PCR reads with MiXCR, giving one entry per CDR3 protein. The profile covers around 660,000 distinct CDR3 sequences, with about 45% appearing a single time and 6.5% to 9% taken by the ten largest. The specimen sequenced was peripheral blood or thyroid tissue (not recorded which). These receptors all stem from an adult man with Graves' disease, either hyperthyroidism or ophthalmopathy (not recorded which). Both conserved end residues are part of each CDR3. A D gene is named only where the DNA matches it firmly. Some rows have no size entry. The others give once, few or many, or a class for an expanded clone.

j_call v_call clone_size d_call cdr3_aa cdr3_nt
TRBJ2-6 TRBV2 . . CASSASRPSGANVLTF TGTGCCAGCAGTGCCAGTAGGCCCTCTGGGGCCAACGTCCTGACTTTC
TRBJ2-7 TRBV7-8 many . CASSLQVQGSEQYF TGTGCCAGCAGCTTACAGGTCCAGGGGAGCGAGCAGTACTTC
TRBJ1-4 TRBV7-9 few . CASSPTGLNEKLFF TGTGCCAGCAGCCCTACAGGGCTTAATGAAAAACTGTTTTTT
TRBJ1-1 TRBV20-1 . . CSARNEGFGFF TGCAGTGCTAGAAATGAAGGATTTGGGTTCTTT
TRBJ2-5 TRBV2 . TRBD1 CASSNQGAVQETQYF TGTGCCAGCAGTAACCAGGGGGCCGTCCAAGAGACCCAGTACTTC
TRBJ1-1 TRBV29-1 . . CSVDEEGRGEAFF TGCAGCGTTGATGAAGAGGGCCGGGGCGAAGCTTTCTTT
TRBJ1-5 TRBV20-1 few TRBD1 CSAQDRVNRQPQHF TGCAGTGCACAAGACAGGGTCAATAGGCAGCCCCAGCATTTT
TRBJ1-5 TRBV15 . TRBD1 CATSVRDRGGNQPQHF TGTGCCACCAGCGTCAGGGACAGGGGAGGCAATCAGCCCCAGCATTTT
TRBJ2-7 TRBV7-8 . . CASSLEVRQGSGYEQYF TGTGCCAGCAGCTTAGAGGTCCGCCAGGGTTCAGGGTACGAGCAGTACTTC
TRBJ1-6 TRBV20-1 . TRBD1 CSASRGAYNSPLHF TGCAGTGCTAGCAGGGGGGCGTATAATTCACCCCTCCACTTT
TRBJ1-2 TRBV29-1 . TRBD1 CSDDRGADGYTF TGCAGCGACGACAGGGGGGCGGATGGCTACACCTTC
TRBJ2-2 TRBV19 many . CASSPQGTGELFF TGTGCCAGCAGCCCACAGGGCACCGGGGAGCTGTTTTTT
TRBJ1-1 TRBV14 . . CASSQETWGGGNTEAFF TGTGCCAGCAGCCAGGAAACGTGGGGTGGCGGGAACACTGAAGCTTTCTTT
TRBJ2-2 TRBV2 few . CASSLGVGTGELFF TGTGCCAGCAGCTTGGGCGTGGGTACCGGGGAGCTGTTTTTT
TRBJ1-4 TRBV7-9 few . CASSQDPWPNEKLFF TGTGCCAGCAGCCAAGATCCGTGGCCTAATGAAAAACTGTTTTTT
TRBJ1-5 TRBV12-3/TRBV12-4 . TRBD1 CASSSDRAQPQHF TGTGCCAGCAGTTCGGACAGGGCTCAGCCCCAGCATTTT
TRBJ2-7 TRBV29-1 many . CSTAEQGGQQYF TGCAGCACTGCCGAACAGGGAGGTCAGCAGTACTTC
TRBJ2-7 TRBV7-9 many . CASSFPTDYEQYF TGTGCCAGCAGCTTCCCGACAGACTACGAGCAGTACTTC
TRBJ1-1 TRBV2 once . CDREPNTEAFF TGTGACCGTGAGCCTAACACTGAAGCTTTCTTT
TRBJ1-2 TRBV20-1 . TRBD1 CSAPDRSPYGYTF TGCAGTGCTCCGGACAGGTCCCCTTATGGCTACACCTTC
TRBJ2-7 TRBV25-1 . . CASSRTQGTVTYEQYF TGTGCCAGCAGCCGAACCCAGGGGACGGTCACCTACGAGCAGTACTTC
TRBJ1-5 TRBV20-1 few . CSARDQNQPQHF TGCAGTGCTAGAGATCAAAATCAGCCCCAGCATTTT
TRBJ1-1 TRBV12-3/TRBV12-4 few . CASSLVGREAFF TGTGCCAGCAGTTTAGTGGGCAGGGAAGCTTTCTTT
TRBJ1-5 TRBV12-3/TRBV12-4 few . CASSLYDPKEQPQHF TGTGCCAGCAGTTTATACGATCCGAAGGAGCAGCCCCAGCATTTT
TRBJ2-2 TRBV7-9 . TRBD1 CASSTGQGVAGELFF TGTGCCAGCAGCACGGGACAGGGGGTTGCCGGGGAGCTGTTTTTT
TRBJ2-7 TRBV6-5 few . CASSYVGEQYF TGTGCCAGCAGTTACGTAGGGGAGCAGTACTTC
TRBJ2-5 TRBV20-1 . . CSARDRVPPQETQYF TGCAGTGCTAGAGACAGGGTACCACCCCAAGAGACCCAGTACTTC
TRBJ1-2 TRBV6-6 . . CASSDNGQPRGYGYTF TGTGCCAGCAGTGATAACGGACAGCCGCGGGGCTATGGCTACACCTTC
TRBJ2-5 TRBV10-3 . TRBD2 CAISLVGLATQETQYF TGTGCCATCAGTTTGGTAGGACTAGCTACCCAAGAGACCCAGTACTTC